The clone carrying this T cell receptor (beta chain) came up a few times. The data originate from a study of cytomegalovirus exposure and HLA in healthy donors. 60 Vbeta and 13 Jbeta primers were used in PCR. Some clones are missing from TCRdb's copy, which holds only in-frame ones; the method was immunoSEQ multiplex PCR. The profile shows some 90,000 clones, approximately 75% of them singletons. This CDR3 contains 14 residues. CDR1 and CDR2 from the germline V gene are SGHTA and FQGTGA. V lost 4 bases, J lost 2 bases, and 8 bases lay in between. Specimen: PBMCs. The sequence was obtained from a woman aged 70-85 years in good health and CMV-seropositive. The rearrangement links TRBV7-3 to TRBJ2-2, with D possibly being TRBD2 (5 bases). The CDR3 spells CASSSGINTGELFF. The CDR3 DNA reads as TGTGCCAGCAGCTCCGGGATAAACACCGGGGAGCTGTTTTTT.